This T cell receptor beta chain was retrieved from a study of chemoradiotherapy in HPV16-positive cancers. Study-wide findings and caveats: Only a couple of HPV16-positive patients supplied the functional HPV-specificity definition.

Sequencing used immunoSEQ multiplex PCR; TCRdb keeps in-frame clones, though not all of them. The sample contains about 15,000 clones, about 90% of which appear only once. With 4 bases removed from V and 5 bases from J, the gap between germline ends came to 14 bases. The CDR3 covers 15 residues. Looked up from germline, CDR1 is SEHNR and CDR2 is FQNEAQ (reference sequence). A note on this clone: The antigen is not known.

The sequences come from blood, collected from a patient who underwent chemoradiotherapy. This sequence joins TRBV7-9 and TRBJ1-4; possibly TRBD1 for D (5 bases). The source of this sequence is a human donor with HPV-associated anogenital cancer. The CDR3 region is CASSSMAGVNEKLFF. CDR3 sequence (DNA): TGTGCCAGCAGCTCCATGGCGGGGGTGAATGAAAAACTGTTTTTT.